Given below is one T cell receptor (beta chain) in context. It has no known antigen specificity. No clone much larger than this one lies a single base away; base qualities are absent. CDR1 and CDR2 (MNHNS, SASEGT) derive from the germline V gene. The V end loses 7 bases and the J end loses 4 bases, and a stretch of 19 bases separates them. The CDR3 measures 15 amino acids from cysteine to phenylalanine. CDR3 DNA only is kept here, 45 bases in frame from base 1. The data stem from a study of T cell repertoires in cytomegalovirus infection (dated by TCRdb to the late 2010s). Describing the broader study: Recently identified HLA-C-restricted CMV epitopes, whose presentation resists viral immunomodulation, were targeted by peptide stimulations together with well-studied HLA-B-restricted epitopes. Donor HLA type was relevant to the analysis, because carriage of CMV infection together with the matching HLA type was indicated by public TCR beta signatures.

Sequencing took place on an Illumina HiSeq 1500. TCRdb applied fastp at Q25 and MiXCR to the public reads, then kept only in-frame beta chains. CDR3 protein sequences are deduplicated, and each keeps its most common genes and DNA. The sample includes hundreds of thousands of distinct CDR3 sequences, with around 32% observed a single time. The ten top clones hold around a sixth of the sample. Summary of the overall study and its limitations: In both this cohort and an independent cohort of approximately 350 donors, the cumulative frequency of public TCR beta family members distinguished carriers of CMV infection plus the relevant HLA type. The ex vivo response was dominated by HLA-C-restricted CMV-specific TCR beta clonotypes, which also provided the single most frequent clonotype in two of eight donors.

Explained via the paper, the treatment or condition label denotes: in vitro stimulation with specific CMV peptide epitopes to enrich CMV-specific T cells. The sequence is built from TRBV6-1 and TRBJ1-1, with no D gene named confidently. Sequenced material: cultured PBMCs, taken from culture after CMV antigen stimulation. The sequence came from a human donor in good health (CMV status not recorded). Some clones in this sample may be carry-over from other donors' samples. For the CDR3, the sequence is CASIYPRVSGTEAFF. In nucleotides, the sequence is TGTGCCAGCATTTACCCGCGGGTCTCGGGCACTGAAGCTTTCTTT.